This TCR beta chain emerged from a study of cytomegalovirus exposure and HLA in healthy donors. The primer mix had 60 Vbeta and 13 Jbeta primers. Libraries were prepared by immunoSEQ multiplex PCR; TCRdb keeps only in-frame clonotypes and omits some of them. The data hold about 250,000 clones, with about nine tenths observed a single time. In germline, CDR1 is KGHSH, CDR2 LQKENI. Trimming took off 2 bases at V and 3 bases at J, with 11 bases between the two ends. This CDR3 region has 15 residues. V usage is TRBV18 and J usage is TRBJ1-5; D might be TRBD1 (6 bases). Sequences were obtained from PBMCs. The receptor was derived from a girl aged 2 to 10 in good health and CMV-seronegative. The CDR3 is CASSPARGTNQPQHF. CDR3 in DNA: TGTGCCAGCTCACCAGCCAGGGGAACCAATCAGCCCCAGCATTTT.